What follows describes a single T cell receptor (beta chain). This sample stems from a study of T-cell reconstitution after alpha-beta-depleted transplantation in children. A TCRbeta library incorporating unique molecular identifiers was prepared. TCRdb redid the calling of the PCR reads with MiXCR, one entry per CDR3 protein. The sample contains 450,000 to 500,000 distinct CDR3 sequences, around an eighth of which appear only once. This CDR3 comprises 14 residues. Germline V gives CDR1 LNHDA, CDR2 SQIVND (reference sequence). The V end was cut by 9 bases, the J end by 4 bases, with 18 bases between. The genes are TRBV19 and TRBJ1-1, with TRBD1 as a possible D gene (5 bases). This clonotype originated in a human donor who donated a stem cell graft to a child with combined immunodeficiency. The sample in question was PBMCs from the stem cell graft donor, obtained from the stem cell graft. The CDR3 region has the DNA TGTGCCAGCCAACCCCAACGGGGGGGCACTGAAGCTTTCTTT. Residues: CASQPQRGGTEAFF. The variable domain in full, with the rest retrieved from reference TRBV19 and TRBJ1-1, is DGGITQSPKYLFRKEGQNVTLSCEQNLNHDAMYWYRQDPGQGLRLIYYSQIVNDFQKGDIAEGYSVSREKKESFPLTVTSAQKNPTAFYLCASQPQRGGTEAFFGQGTRLTVV.